The 18 T cell receptor beta chains in this list originate from one sample, sequenced in a study of glioma-infiltrating T cells. Amplification of TCR alpha and beta CDR3 regions from RNA used iRepertoire nested multiplex PCR. One entry per CDR3 protein results from TCRdb running MiXCR on the multiplex PCR reads. The table includes about 400,000 distinct CDR3 sequences, roughly two fifths detected once. The sequencing sample was made of glioma tissue, nonneoplastic brain tissue, or PBMCs (not recorded which). All receptors come from a human donor with low-grade glioma or glioblastoma, undergoing nonglioma brain surgery, or in good health (not recorded which).

In this sample, this clonotype turned up many times. This chain links TRBV27 with TRBJ1-5, with 7 bases that match TRBD1. CDR3 length: 15 residues. From germline, CDR1 is MNHEY and CDR2 SMNVEV (reference sequence). Losses at the gene ends were 2 bases for V and 4 bases for J; bases not matched to a gene: 5. This CDR3 reads CASSLQGGLNQPQHF. The CDR3, as DNA: TGTGCCAGCAGTTTACAAGGGGGCTTGAATCAGCCCCAGCATTTT.

As DNA, the CDR3 is TGTGCCAGCCGGGGACAGCTGAACACCGGGGAGCTGTTTTTT. It encodes CASRGQLNTGELFF. This sequence joins TRBV7-9 and TRBJ2-2; 7 bases line up with TRBD1. V was pared by 8 bases and J by 1 base, with 4 bases of the junction left unmatched. This CDR3 region has 14 residues. From germline, CDR1 is SEHNR and CDR2 FQNEAQ (reference sequence).

This chain uses TRBV6-2 or TRBV6-3 with TRBJ1-1; 8 nucleotides match TRBD1. Per germline, CDR1 MNHEY and CDR2 SVGEGT. Trimming cost V 4 bases and J 1 base; bases outside gene matches: 11. The length of the CDR3 is 17 residues. In DNA form, the CDR3 reads TGTGCCAGCAGTTCCCCGCCGGGACAGGACAAGAACACTGAAGCTTTCTTT. It yields the protein CASSSPPGQDKNTEAFF.

This clonotype was detected once. A much more abundant neighbour one base away suggests this may be a read error. This chain joins TRBV28 and TRBJ1-1; TRBD1 might be the D (6 bases). CDR3 length: 13 residues. The germline gives CDR1 MDHEN, CDR2 SYDVKM. V was clipped by 8 bases and J by 5 bases, with 15 bases between them. The CDR3 region has the DNA TGTGCCAGCGGGGGCGCGGTGAGGACTGAAGCTTTCTTT. Its translation: CASGGAVRTEAFF.

The chain is built from TRBV4-1 and TRBJ2-2, with 7 bases matching TRBD2. The CDR3 covers 18 residues. V lost 0 bases, J lost 4 bases, and 11 bases stayed unmatched. CDR1 is MGHRA and CDR2 is YSYEKL in the germline V gene. CDR3 coding DNA: TGCGCCAGCAGCCAAGATCCCCCCCTAGCGGACCTCACCGGGGAGCTGTTTTTT. It yields the protein CASSQDPPLADLTGELFF.

In regard to this clonotype: A much bigger clone sits one base away, suggesting this may be a read error. J is TRBJ2-7 and V is TRBV20-1; D may correspond to TRBD1 or TRBD2 (5 bases each). The CDR3 is 12 amino acids. The germline V gene has CDR1 DFQATT and CDR2 SNEGSKA (reference sequence). Trimming shortened V by 1 base and J by 9 bases, and 13 bases separated the two germline ends. CDR3 residues: CSARVGPRGQYF. The DNA for the CDR3 is TGCAGTGCTAGAGTAGGGCCGAGGGGGCAGTACTTC.

This clonotype was observed a handful of times. The genes are TRBV19 and TRBJ2-3, with 8 bases that match TRBD1. This CDR3 region has 17 residues. The J segment lost 8 bases and the V segment lost 5 bases, leaving 18 bases of the junction unmatched. From germline, CDR1 is LNHDA and CDR2 SQIVND (reference sequence). This chain's CDR3 is CASSPRTAGGKGGTQYF. The CDR3 DNA reads TGTGCCAGTAGTCCGAGGACGGCAGGGGGCAAGGGAGGTACGCAGTATTTT.

The rearrangement uses TRBV2 and TRBJ2-3, with TRBD2 as a possible D gene (5 bases). Per the germline V gene, CDR1 is SNHLY and CDR2 is FYNNEI. CDR3 length: 12 residues. V lost 7 bases to trimming and J lost 5 bases, with 10 bases between them. CDR3 nucleotide sequence: TGTGCCAGCATTGGCGGAGGAGATACGCAGTATTTT. This sequence encodes CASIGGGDTQYF.

CDR3 coding DNA: TGCGCCAGCACGGCGACAGCAACTAATGAAAAACTGTTTTTT. Residues: CASTATATNEKLFF. J is TRBJ1-4 and V is TRBV10-2; a weak D match, TRBD1 (5 bases). The CDR3 extends over 14 amino acids. Trimming shortened V by 7 bases and J by 0 bases, and 9 bases separated the two germline ends. Germline values: CDR1 WSHSY, CDR2 SAAADI.

The gene calls are TRBV6-2 or TRBV6-3 and TRBJ2-1; 8 nucleotides line up with TRBD2. CDR1 is MNHEY, CDR2 SVGEGT, per germline. The V segment lost 0 bases and the J segment 8 bases; nucleotides outside the gene matches: 3. The CDR3 loop spans 14 amino acids. CDR3 sequence (DNA): TGTGCCAGCAGTTACTCAGCGGGAGTCGATGAGCAGTTCTTC. Its translation is CASSYSAGVDEQFF.

This clonotype was recorded only once. The chain uses TRBV18 and TRBJ1-1; D unclear. The CDR3 sequence is 15 residues long. Trimming took off 1 base at V and 0 bases at J, with 9 bases between the two ends. In germline, CDR1 is KGHSH, CDR2 LQKENI. DNA for the CDR3: TGTGCCAGCTCACCACTCCCAAACCTGAACACTGAAGCTTTCTTT. Protein sequence: CASSPLPNLNTEAFF. Based on the CDR3 plus reference TRBV18 and TRBJ1-1, the full variable domain is NAGVMQNPRHLVRRRGQEARLRCSPMKGHSHVYWYRQLPEEGLKFMVYLQKENIIDESGMPKERFSAEFPKEGPSILRIQQVVRGDSAAYFCASSPLPNLNTEAFFGQGTRLTVV.

This clonotype turned up a few times. The chain links TRBV4-2 to TRBJ2-1, with D perhaps TRBD2 (5 bases). The germline V and J ends were trimmed by 1 base and 2 bases, with 12 bases remaining between them. CDR1 and CDR2 from the germline V gene are LGHNA and YNFKEQ. The CDR3 spans 16 residues. The chain's CDR3 is CASSQVVGVTYNEQFF. CDR3 nucleotide sequence: TGTGCCAGCAGCCAAGTGGTGGGAGTTACCTACAATGAGCAGTTCTTC.

In its sample, this clonotype was seen many times. The CDR3 loop reads CASSVTSGVYNEQFF. The CDR3 DNA sequence: TGTGCCAGCAGTGTGACTAGCGGGGTATACAATGAGCAGTTCTTC. The rearrangement joins TRBV28 to TRBJ2-1, with TRBD2 identical over 11 bases. In germline, CDR1 is MDHEN, CDR2 SYDVKM. Trimming at V came to 5 bases and at J to 4 bases, leaving 4 bases not matched to a gene. This CDR3 spans 15 amino acids.

The genes are TRBV28 and TRBJ2-7; TRBD2 agrees at 7 bases. Losses at the gene ends were 10 bases for V and 2 bases for J; bases not matched to a gene: 5. The CDR3 totals 12 residues. Germline V lookup: CDR1 MDHEN, CDR2 SYDVKM. The chain's CDR3 is CATTAGPYEQYF. CDR3 sequence (DNA): TGTGCCACCACAGCGGGGCCCTACGAGCAGTACTTC.

This clonotype was picked up one time. A much larger clone is a single base away; this may be a read error. The V gene is TRBV28, the J gene TRBJ2-5, with a weak D call TRBD2 (5 bases). The length of the CDR3 is 15 residues. Germline CDR1 MDHEN, CDR2 SYDVKM. The CDR3, as DNA: TGTGCCAGCAGTTCCAGGACTTTGGTACAAGAGGCCCAGTACTTC. Protein: CASSSRTLVQEAQYF.

This clonotype was observed a handful of times. The chain couples TRBV7-3 to TRBJ2-2, with TRBD1 matching over 8 bases. The CDR3 extends over 18 amino acids. J lost 0 bases, V lost 5 bases, and 11 bases had no gene match. Germline-derived CDR1 and CDR2 are SGHTA and FQGTGA. The CDR3 protein is CASSQDRARVANTGELFF. The CDR3 DNA follows: TGTGCCAGCAGCCAGGACAGGGCTCGCGTCGCGAACACCGGGGAGCTGTTTTTT. Based on the CDR3 plus reference TRBV7-3 and TRBJ2-2, the full variable domain is GAGVSQTPSNKVTEKGKYVELRCDPISGHTALYWYRQSLGQGPEFLIYFQGTGAADDSGLPNDRFFAVRPEGSVSTLKIQRTERGDSAVYLCASSQDRARVANTGELFFGEGSRLTVL.

In its sample, this clonotype was seen a few times. The V gene is TRBV20-1, the J gene TRBJ1-1; TRBD1 agrees at 11 bases. The CDR3 is 19 amino acids. Germline CDR1 reads DFQATT; CDR2 reads SNEGSKA (reference sequence). The V gene end was trimmed by 0 bases and the J gene end by 5 bases; junction bases not matched to a gene: 17. The CDR3 DNA reads as TGCAGTGCTAGAGATGTCGTCCTGGACAGGGGGCTTCTGAGTACTGAAGCTTTCTTT. It yields the protein CSARDVVLDRGLLSTEAFF.

The gene calls are TRBV7-2 and TRBJ2-1; D call uncertain. The V and J ends lost 1 base and 5 bases respectively, with 6 bases between them. The CDR3 runs to 13 residues. CDR1 and CDR2 from the germline V gene are SGHTA and FQGNSA. The CDR3 spells CASSLVRNNEQFF. As DNA, the CDR3 is TGTGCCAGCAGCTTAGTCCGGAACAATGAGCAGTTCTTC.